The TCR beta chain under discussion was sequenced for a study of cytomegalovirus exposure and HLA in healthy donors. CDR3 length: 16 amino acids. Trimming took 6 bases from V and 4 from J; bases not matched to a gene: 8. In germline, CDR1 is MRHNA, CDR2 SNTAGT. PCR involved 60 Vbeta and 13 Jbeta primers. Only in-frame clones appear in the TCRdb table, and some are missing; sequencing was by immunoSEQ multiplex PCR. The sample includes more than 100,000 clones, around 77% of them seen just once. Study-wide results and caveats: A previous analysis found most TCR beta V segments productive roughly 87% or roughly 30% of the time.

For this clone: Its target is unknown.

The chain combines TRBV6-4 with TRBJ2-1; TRBD2 matches 11 bases. The receptor's source is a man in his fifties in good health and CMV-seropositive. The sample was PBMCs. The CDR3 sequence is CASSRMGLAEYNEQFF. In DNA form, the CDR3 reads TGTGCCAGCAGCAGAATGGGACTAGCGGAATACAATGAGCAGTTCTTC.